These T cell receptor beta chains were read from a single sample in a study of blood T cell repertoires in COVID-19. Profiling relied on immunoSEQ multiplex PCR, and the TCRdb table lists in-frame clones only, not all of them. The table includes more than 250,000 clones, over 70% detected once. Input material: peripheral blood. These receptors came from a woman in her forties or fifties with acute or convalescent COVID-19. The CDR3 runs from the conserved cysteine through the conserved F or W. The D gene is left open where the match is weak. Part of the rows lack a size; the others show once, few, many or a class for expanded clones.

NA	NA	TRBV18	TRBJ2-1	TGTGCCAGCTCACCACAGAATACGAGGGATGAGCAGTTCTTC	CASSPQNTRDEQFF
NA	NA	TRBV11-3	TRBJ1-1	TGTGCCAGCAGCCGAGGACTGGAGATGGAAGCTTTCTTT	CASSRGLEMEAFF
NA	TRBD1	TRBV5-6	TRBJ2-7	TGTGCCAGCAGCCCGTTGGGACAGGCGAACACTCACGAGCAGTACTTC	CASSPLGQANTHEQYF
few	NA	TRBV5-1	TRBJ2-3	TGCGCCAGCAGCTGGGGACTCTTAGGAGATACGCAGTATTTT	CASSWGLLGDTQYF
NA	NA	TRBV7-2	TRBJ1-5	TGTGCCAGCAGCTTAGTCTCGTCGAGCCTCAGCAATCAGCCCCAGCATTTT	CASSLVSSSLSNQPQHF
NA	TRBD1	TRBV19	TRBJ1-2	TGTGCCAGTAGTTTTAACAGGGGCCGCGAGGGCTACACCTTC	CASSFNRGREGYTF
NA	NA	TRBV30	TRBJ1-1	TGTGCCTGGAGTAGGGGGAACAGGCTGAACACTGAAGCTTTCTTT	CAWSRGNRLNTEAFF
NA	NA	TRBV10-3	TRBJ1-5	TGTGCCATCAGAGGGGCGGGGGGCGAGAATCAGCCCCAGCATTTT	CAIRGAGGENQPQHF
NA	TRBD1	TRBV9	TRBJ1-1	TGTGCCAGCAGCCTCAGGGGGGAGAACACTGAAGCTTTCTTT	CASSLRGENTEAFF
NA	NA	TRBV12-3/TRBV12-4	TRBJ1-2	TGTGCCAGCAGTTTGGGACTCCTCTATGGCTACACCTTC	CASSLGLLYGYTF
NA	NA	TRBV2	TRBJ2-1	TGTGCCAGCAGTGACTCTTCTACCTACAATGAGCAGTTCTTC	CASSDSSTYNEQFF
NA	NA	TRBV6-6	TRBJ1-2	TGTGCCAGCACCCCGGCAGGGCTCGGGTATGGCTACACCTTC	CASTPAGLGYGYTF
NA	TRBD1	TRBV10-3	TRBJ2-7	TGTGCCATCCAGCCGGGACAGGGGTACGAGCAGTACTTC	CAIQPGQGYEQYF
few	TRBD2	TRBV7-9	TRBJ2-7	TGTGCCAGCAGCTTAGTACCCAGCGGGAGCTACGAGCAGTACTTC	CASSLVPSGSYEQYF
NA	TRBD1	TRBV18	TRBJ1-1	TGTGCCAGCTCACCGGGACAGGGAAGCACTGAAGCTTTCTTT	CASSPGQGSTEAFF
NA	NA	TRBV10-3	TRBJ1-1	TGTGCCATTGCTCCGGGGAGAACCCTTAGCACTGAAGCTTTCTTT	CAIAPGRTLSTEAFF
NA	NA	TRBV5-1	TRBJ2-3	TGCGCCAGCAGTGAGGGATTCACAGATACGCAGTATTTT	CASSEGFTDTQYF
NA	NA	TRBV5-1	TRBJ2-2	TGCGCCAGCAGCTTGTCGACTTCGAACACCGGGGAGCTGTTTTTT	CASSLSTSNTGELFF
NA	TRBD1	TRBV11-2	TRBJ1-5	TGTGCCAGCAGCTTCGGGCAGGGGGATCAGCCCCAGCATTTT	CASSFGQGDQPQHF
NA	TRBD1	TRBV11-2	TRBJ2-5	TGTGCCAGCAGCTTACGCGGGACAGGGGGGACAGAGACCCAGTACTTC	CASSLRGTGGTETQYF
NA	NA	TRBV20-1	TRBJ1-2	TGCAGTGCTAGTCATTCGCTAAACTATGGCTACACCTTC	CSASHSLNYGYTF
once	TRBD2	TRBV5-1	TRBJ2-7	TGCGCCAGCCGGACTAGCGGAAACTACGAGCAGTACTTC	CASRTSGNYEQYF